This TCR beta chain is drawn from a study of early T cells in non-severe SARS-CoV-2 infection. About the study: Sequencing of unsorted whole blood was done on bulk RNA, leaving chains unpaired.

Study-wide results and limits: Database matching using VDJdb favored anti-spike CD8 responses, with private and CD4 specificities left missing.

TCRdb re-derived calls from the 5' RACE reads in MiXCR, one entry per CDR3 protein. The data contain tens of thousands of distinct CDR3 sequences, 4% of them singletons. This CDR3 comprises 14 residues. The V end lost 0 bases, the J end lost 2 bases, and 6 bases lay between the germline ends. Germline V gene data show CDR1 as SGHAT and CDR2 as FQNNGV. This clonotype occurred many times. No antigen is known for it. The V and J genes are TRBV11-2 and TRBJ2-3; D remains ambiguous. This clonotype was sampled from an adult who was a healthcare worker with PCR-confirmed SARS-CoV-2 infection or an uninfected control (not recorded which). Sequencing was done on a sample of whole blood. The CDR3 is CASSLEDDTDTQYF. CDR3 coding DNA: TGTGCCAGCAGCTTAGAGGACGACACAGATACGCAGTATTTT.